This section outlines one TCR beta chain sequence together with its context. Two negative PCRs, clearance, or symptom resolution were required of recovered Cohort 3 donors. The source of the sample is a study of blood T cell repertoires in COVID-19. Study information: Samples of COVID-19 (acute and convalescent) were obtained from the United States, Italy and Spain. In each case, the material was cDNA or gDNA derived from T cells, B-cell-depleted T cells, or PBMCs.

Authors' data handling: Amplified reference gene primers provided the basis for estimating nucleated cell counts. Assay used: immunoSEQ multiplex PCR; TCRdb lists only in-frame clones, some missing. V and J calls and clone size are copied from that table; D and trimming were computed from the DNA. The sample has 350,000 to 450,000 clones, under 85% seen once. CDR1 is LNHDA, CDR2 SQIVND, per germline (reference sequence). Deletions cut 4 bases from V and 2 bases from J, with 9 bases between. The CDR3 length is 14 residues. The clonotype originates from a woman between 45 and 60 years old who had recovered from COVID-19. The V call is TRBV19, the J call TRBJ1-5; weak D call: TRBD1 (6 bases). Sequencing used PBMCs or T cells enriched from blood (not recorded which). This CDR3 is CASSTWTGNQPQHF. The CDR3, as DNA: TGTGCCAGTAGTACCTGGACAGGCAATCAGCCCCAGCATTTT.